Listed here are 3 T cell receptor beta chains from one sample, sequenced in a study of T cells in tuberculosis. Profiling relied on immunoSEQ multiplex PCR, and the TCRdb table lists in-frame clones only, not all of them. This sample has tens of thousands of clones, with over 95% found just once. The specimen sequenced was PBMCs. All receptors derive from a donor aged 5-35 years with latent tuberculosis or without tuberculosis infection.

The chain joins TRBV21-1 to TRBJ2-7; the table's D call, TRBD2, has no DNA check behind it. TRBV21-1 is designated a pseudogene. CDR3 length: 14 residues. The CDR3 bases are TGTGCCAGCAGCAAAAGTAAACCTACCTACGAGCAGTACTTC. The encoded protein is CASSKSKPTYEQYF.

The chain combines TRBV9 with TRBJ1-1, with a weak D call TRBD1 (5 bases). The CDR3 spans 13 residues. Germline V gene lookup returns CDR1 SGDLS and CDR2 YYNGEE. V lost 0 bases and J lost 7, with 10 bases in between. This CDR3 is CASSVAQDSEAFF. The CDR3 DNA follows: TGTGCCAGCAGCGTAGCCCAAGACAGTGAAGCTTTCTTT.

The V and J genes are TRBV5-1 and TRBJ2-7; 7 bases are a match to TRBD1. CDR1 is SGHRS, CDR2 YFSETQ, per germline. The CDR3 runs to 13 residues. With V trimmed by 0 bases and J by 10 bases, 7 bases remained unmatched. The CDR3 bases are TGCGCCAGCAGCTTGGTGGAACAGGGGTTACAGTACTTC. It translates to CASSLVEQGLQYF. Variable domain in full (rest from reference TRBV5-1 and TRBJ2-7): KAGVTQTPRYLIKTRGQQVTLSCSPISGHRSVSWYQQTPGQGLQFLFEYFSETQRNKGNFPGRFSGRQFSNSRSEMNVSTLELGDSALYLCASSLVEQGLQYFGPGTRLTVT.